This is a list of T cell receptor beta chains from one sample in a study of blood T cell repertoires in COVID-19. Here immunoSEQ multiplex PCR was the method, and the copy in TCRdb shows in-frame clones only, minus some. The sample yields about 140,000 clones, 65% to 85% seen once. Sequencing was done on a sample of peripheral blood. The source of these receptors is a woman aged 55-70 years with acute or convalescent COVID-19. Both conserved end residues are part of each CDR3. The D gene is left open where the match is weak. Clone size is shown for a subset of rows, as once, few, many or a class of expanded clone.

D: NA; J: TRBJ1-4; V: TRBV4-1; size: once; DNA: TGCGCCAGCAGCCAACCTACGGCCAGGGAATCTGGTGAAAAACTGTTTTTT; CDR3: CASSQPTARESGEKLFF
D: NA; J: TRBJ2-1; V: TRBV7-8; size: NA; DNA: TGTGCCAGCAGCTTAGAACTAGCTAGCAATGAGCAGTTCTTC; CDR3: CASSLELASNEQFF
D: NA; J: TRBJ2-1; V: TRBV29-1; size: NA; DNA: TGCAGCGTTCGATGGAGTAGGAGGGCCAATGAGCAGTTCTTC; CDR3: CSVRWSRRANEQFF
D: TRBD1; J: TRBJ2-1; V: TRBV15; size: NA; DNA: TGTGCCACCACCCTAGAGACCCCGGGGGACAGGCTTCGATCCCTTGCCAACAATGAGCAGTTCTTC; CDR3: CATTLETPGDRLRSLANNEQFF
D: NA; J: TRBJ2-1; V: TRBV5-4; size: NA; DNA: TGTGCCAGCAGCTTGGCCTATGAGCAGTTCTTC; CDR3: CASSLAYEQFF
D: TRBD1; J: TRBJ2-7; V: TRBV3-1/TRBV3-2; size: NA; DNA: TGTGCCAGCAGCCGCCGGTTTCGGGACAGGGTCGGTGAGCAGTACTTC; CDR3: CASSRRFRDRVGEQYF
D: NA; J: TRBJ2-7; V: TRBV29-1; size: NA; DNA: TGCAGCGTTGAAACCTGGCCTTCCGAGCAGTACTTC; CDR3: CSVETWPSEQYF
D: NA; J: TRBJ1-2; V: TRBV6-4; size: NA; DNA: TGTGCCAGCAGTGAAATCGGAACCGGGGGCTACACCTTC; CDR3: CASSEIGTGGYTF
D: NA; J: TRBJ1-2; V: TRBV3-1/TRBV3-2; size: NA; DNA: TGTGCCAGCAGCCAAAGGAGTAGTAACTATGGCTACACCTTC; CDR3: CASSQRSSNYGYTF
D: NA; J: TRBJ1-4; V: TRBV7-9; size: NA; DNA: TGTGCCAGCAGCTCAACGGGAGAAAAACTGTTTTTT; CDR3: CASSSTGEKLFF
D: NA; J: TRBJ2-7; V: TRBV12-5; size: NA; DNA: TGTGCTAGTGGTTTGGTTGAGGAGCAGTACTTC; CDR3: CASGLVEEQYF
D: NA; J: TRBJ2-7; V: TRBV27; size: few; DNA: TGTGCCAGCAGAGGGACTCTTTCCTACGAGCAGTACTTC; CDR3: CASRGTLSYEQYF
D: NA; J: TRBJ1-1; V: TRBV6-5; size: NA; DNA: TGTGCCAGCAGTTACGACTGGAAAACGGGCACTGAAGCTTTCTTT; CDR3: CASSYDWKTGTEAFF
D: NA; J: TRBJ1-2; V: TRBV2; size: NA; DNA: TGTGCCAGCAGGGCCCGACAGAACTATGGCTACACCTTC; CDR3: CASRARQNYGYTF
D: NA; J: TRBJ1-2; V: TRBV6-5; size: NA; DNA: TGTGCCAGCAGTCCCGGGCGAGGGGGTTATGGCTACACCTTC; CDR3: CASSPGRGGYGYTF
D: TRBD2; J: TRBJ2-7; V: TRBV6-8; size: NA; DNA: TGTGCCAGCAGTTACTGGGGACTAGCGGGCCACGAGCAGTACTTC; CDR3: CASSYWGLAGHEQYF
D: TRBD1; J: TRBJ1-2; V: TRBV7-9; size: NA; DNA: TGTGCCAGCAGCGATGGGACAGGGCTCAACTATGGCTACACCTTC; CDR3: CASSDGTGLNYGYTF
D: TRBD1; J: TRBJ1-4; V: TRBV11-2; size: NA; DNA: TGTGCCAGCAGCTTAGGGAACAGGGGAGGTGAAAAACTGTTTTTT; CDR3: CASSLGNRGGEKLFF
D: TRBD2; J: TRBJ2-1; V: TRBV5-1; size: NA; DNA: TGCGCCAGCAGCTTGGCCACGGTTAGCGGGACCTACAATGAGCAGTTCTTC; CDR3: CASSLATVSGTYNEQFF